This T cell receptor beta chain appears in the sequencing data of a study of shared clonotypes between healthy human individuals. Points from the study as a whole: It was the non-shared clonotypes that had lower generation probabilities than clonotypes shared by all four donors.

CDR3 length: 14 amino acids. The germline V gene has CDR1 LNHDA and CDR2 SQIVND (reference sequence). Trimming stripped 5 bases from V and 4 bases from J, with 14 bases between. Samples underwent the assay at deep level. Clones were read by immunoSEQ multiplex PCR, and TCRdb kept only the in-frame ones, dropping some. The repertoire has 660,000 or so clones, 90% to 97% of them found once; the top ten carry less than 0.13%. Only CD45RO-negative cells positively selected for CCR7 counted as naive CD8 cells, so terminally differentiated effector memory CD45RA+ cells were excluded. Donors, healthy HIV-negative adults, lacked recent acute infections or vaccinations. Points on this clone: Its antigen is unknown.

The sequence came from a woman aged 30 to 39 in good health. Specimen: naive CD8+ T cells sorted from blood. The chain employs TRBV19 and TRBJ2-5, with D possibly being TRBD1 (6 bases). CDR3 in DNA: TGTGCCAGTAGTTCCAGGGACATCATAGAGACCCAGTACTTC. Its translation is CASSSRDIIETQYF.